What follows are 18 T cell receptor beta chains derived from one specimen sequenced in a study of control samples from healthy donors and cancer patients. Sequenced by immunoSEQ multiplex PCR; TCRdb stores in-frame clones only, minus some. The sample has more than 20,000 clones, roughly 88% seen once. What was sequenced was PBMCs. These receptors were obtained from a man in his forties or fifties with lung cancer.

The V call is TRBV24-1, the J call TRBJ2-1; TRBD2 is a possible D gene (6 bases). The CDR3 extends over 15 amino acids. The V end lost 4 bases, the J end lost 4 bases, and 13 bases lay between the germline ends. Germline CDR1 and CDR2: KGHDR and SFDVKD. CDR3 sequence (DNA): TGTGCCACCAGTGAGGCGGGGCCACCTTACAATGAGCAGTTCTTC. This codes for CATSEAGPPYNEQFF.

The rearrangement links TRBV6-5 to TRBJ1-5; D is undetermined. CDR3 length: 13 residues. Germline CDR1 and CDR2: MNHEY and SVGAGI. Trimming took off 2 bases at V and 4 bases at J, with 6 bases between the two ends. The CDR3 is CASSYDGNQPQHF. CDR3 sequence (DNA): TGTGCCAGCAGTTACGACGGGAATCAGCCCCAGCATTTT.

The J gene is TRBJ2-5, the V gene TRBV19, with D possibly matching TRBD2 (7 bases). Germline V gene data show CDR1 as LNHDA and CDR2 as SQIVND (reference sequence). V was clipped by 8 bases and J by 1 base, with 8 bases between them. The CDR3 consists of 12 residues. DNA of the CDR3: TGTGCCAGTGCGGGGGCCCAAGAGACCCAGTACTTC. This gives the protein CASAGAQETQYF.

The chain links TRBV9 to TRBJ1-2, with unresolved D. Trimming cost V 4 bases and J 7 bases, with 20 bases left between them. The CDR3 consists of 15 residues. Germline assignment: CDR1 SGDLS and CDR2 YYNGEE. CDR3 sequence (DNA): TGTGCCAGCAGCCCATCCTCTCCGGGGATAGTTGGCTACACCTTC. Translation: CASSPSSPGIVGYTF.

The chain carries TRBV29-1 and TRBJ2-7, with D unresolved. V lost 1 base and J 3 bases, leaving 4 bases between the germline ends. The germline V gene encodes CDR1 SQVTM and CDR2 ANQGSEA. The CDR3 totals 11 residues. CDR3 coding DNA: TGCAGCGTTGAAGTTAACTACGAGCAGTACTTC. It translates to CSVEVNYEQYF.

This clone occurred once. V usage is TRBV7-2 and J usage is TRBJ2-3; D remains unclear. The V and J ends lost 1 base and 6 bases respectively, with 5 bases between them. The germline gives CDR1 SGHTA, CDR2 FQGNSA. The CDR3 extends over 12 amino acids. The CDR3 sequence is CASSLDLDTQYF. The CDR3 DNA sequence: TGTGCCAGCAGCTTAGACCTGGATACGCAGTATTTT.

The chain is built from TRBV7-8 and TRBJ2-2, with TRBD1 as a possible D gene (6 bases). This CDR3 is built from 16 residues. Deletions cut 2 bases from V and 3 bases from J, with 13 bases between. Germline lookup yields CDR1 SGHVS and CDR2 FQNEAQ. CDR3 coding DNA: TGTGCCAGCAGCTTAACGGGACACATAGACACCGGGGAGCTGTTTTTT. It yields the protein CASSLTGHIDTGELFF.

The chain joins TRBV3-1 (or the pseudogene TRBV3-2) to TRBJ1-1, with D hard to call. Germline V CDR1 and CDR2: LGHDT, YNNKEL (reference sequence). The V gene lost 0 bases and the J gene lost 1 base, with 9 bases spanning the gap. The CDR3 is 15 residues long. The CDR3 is CASSQELGRNTEAFF. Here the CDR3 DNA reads TGTGCCAGCAGCCAAGAATTGGGCAGGAACACTGAAGCTTTCTTT.

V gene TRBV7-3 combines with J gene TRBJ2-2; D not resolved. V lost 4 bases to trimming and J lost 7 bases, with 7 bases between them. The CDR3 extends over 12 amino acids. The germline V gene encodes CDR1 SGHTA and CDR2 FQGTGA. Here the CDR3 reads CASSSRIGELFF. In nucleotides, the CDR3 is TGTGCCAGCAGCTCCCGGATCGGGGAGCTGTTTTTT. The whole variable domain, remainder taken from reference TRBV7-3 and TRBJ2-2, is GAGVSQTPSNKVTEKGKYVELRCDPISGHTALYWYRQSLGQGPEFLIYFQGTGAADDSGLPNDRFFAVRPEGSVSTLKIQRTERGDSAVYLCASSSRIGELFFGEGSRLTVL.

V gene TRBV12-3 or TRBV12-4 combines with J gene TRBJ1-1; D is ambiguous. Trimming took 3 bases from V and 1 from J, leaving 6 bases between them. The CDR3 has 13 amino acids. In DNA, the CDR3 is TGTGCCAGCAGTTTGCAAAAGAACACTGAAGCTTTCTTT. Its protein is CASSLQKNTEAFF.

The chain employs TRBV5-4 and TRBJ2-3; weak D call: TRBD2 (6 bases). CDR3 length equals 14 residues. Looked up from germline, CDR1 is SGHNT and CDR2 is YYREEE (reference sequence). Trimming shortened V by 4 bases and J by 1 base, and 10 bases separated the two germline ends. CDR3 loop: CASSPGRRTDTQYF. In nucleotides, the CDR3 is TGTGCCAGCAGCCCGGGGAGGCGCACAGATACGCAGTATTTT.

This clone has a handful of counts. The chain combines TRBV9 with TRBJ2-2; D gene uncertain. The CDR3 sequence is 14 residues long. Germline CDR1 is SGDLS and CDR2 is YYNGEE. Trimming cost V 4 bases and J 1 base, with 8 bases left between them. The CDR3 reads CASSIRQNTGELFF. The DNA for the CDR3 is TGTGCCAGCAGCATCAGACAGAACACCGGGGAGCTGTTTTTT.

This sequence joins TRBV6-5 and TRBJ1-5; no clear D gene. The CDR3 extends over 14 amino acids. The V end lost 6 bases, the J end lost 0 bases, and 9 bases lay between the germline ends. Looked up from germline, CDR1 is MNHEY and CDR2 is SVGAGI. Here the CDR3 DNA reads TGTGCCAGCAGACCGGGGAATAGCAATCAGCCCCAGCATTTT. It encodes CASRPGNSNQPQHF.

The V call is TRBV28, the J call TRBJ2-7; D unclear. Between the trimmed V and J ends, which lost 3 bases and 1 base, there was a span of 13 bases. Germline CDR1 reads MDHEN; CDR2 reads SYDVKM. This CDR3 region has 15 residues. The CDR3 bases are TGTGCCAGCAGTTTTGGTGGTTCTAAGTCCTACGAGCAGTACTTC. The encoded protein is CASSFGGSKSYEQYF.

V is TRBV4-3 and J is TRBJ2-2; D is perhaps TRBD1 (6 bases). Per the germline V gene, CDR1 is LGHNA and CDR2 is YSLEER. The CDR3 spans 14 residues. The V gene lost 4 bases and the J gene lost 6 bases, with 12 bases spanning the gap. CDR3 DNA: TGCGCCAGCAGCCCCAGACAGGATCCCGGGGAGCTGTTTTTT. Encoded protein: CASSPRQDPGELFF.

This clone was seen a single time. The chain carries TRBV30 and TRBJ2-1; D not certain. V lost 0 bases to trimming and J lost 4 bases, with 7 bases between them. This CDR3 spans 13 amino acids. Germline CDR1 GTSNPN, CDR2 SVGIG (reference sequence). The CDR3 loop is CAWSVSYYNEQFF. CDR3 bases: TGTGCCTGGAGTGTATCCTATTACAATGAGCAGTTCTTC.

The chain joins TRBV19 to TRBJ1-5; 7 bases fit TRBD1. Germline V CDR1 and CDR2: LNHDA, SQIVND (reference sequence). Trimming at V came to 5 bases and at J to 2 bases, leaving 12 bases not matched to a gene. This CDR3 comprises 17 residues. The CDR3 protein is CASSDRPSTGGNQPQHF. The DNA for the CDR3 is TGTGCCAGTAGTGACCGACCCTCAACAGGGGGCAATCAGCCCCAGCATTTT.

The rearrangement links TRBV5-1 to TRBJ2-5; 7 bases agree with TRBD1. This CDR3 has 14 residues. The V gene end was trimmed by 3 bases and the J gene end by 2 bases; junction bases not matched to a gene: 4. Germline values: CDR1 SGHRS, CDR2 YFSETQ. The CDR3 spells CASSYGTAQETQYF. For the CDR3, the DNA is TGCGCCAGCAGCTACGGGACAGCTCAAGAGACCCAGTACTTC.